The sample holds one count of the clone carrying this T cell receptor (beta chain). Its antigen is not known. The data were obtained in a study of cytomegalovirus exposure and HLA in healthy donors. Regarding the study as a whole: In an earlier analysis, in 587 donors, most V segments appeared productive either ~90% or ~30% of the time. Most TCR sequences showed up rarely, but some public TCRs showed up in many donors.

Trimming took 5 bases from V and 5 from J; bases not matched to a gene: 8. Germline V gene sequence: CDR1 ENHRY, CDR2 SYGVKD. CDR3 size: 15 residues. Donors showed nominal health when sampled, although they likely had unrecorded immune exposures. 60 Vbeta and 13 Jbeta primers were used in PCR. The table came from immunoSEQ multiplex PCR; TCRdb's copy has only in-frame clones and leaves some out. The sample records 80,000 to 130,000 clones, 75% being singletons. The J gene is TRBJ2-1, the V gene TRBV10-3; 8 bases are shared with TRBD2. Sequencing input: PBMCs. This clonotype originated in a woman between 18 and 30 years old in good health and CMV-seropositive. The CDR3 region is CAISTRSGRNNEQFF. CDR3 nucleotide sequence: TGTGCCATCAGTACAAGAAGCGGGAGAAACAATGAGCAGTTCTTC.